A selection of T cell receptor beta chains follows, all from one sample in a study of T-cell reconstitution after alpha-beta-depleted transplantation in children. TCRdb reprocessed the PCR reads via MiXCR and lists one record per CDR3 protein. The repertoire holds over 300,000 distinct CDR3 sequences, with 10% as singletons. The input for sequencing was PBMCs from the stem cell graft donor, taken from the stem cell graft. These receptors all come from a human donor who donated a stem cell graft to a child with acute lymphoblastic leukemia. Each CDR3 is given with its conserved first and last residue. The D gene is left open where the match is weak. Part of the rows lack a size; the others show once, few, many or a class for expanded clones.

DNA	CDR3	size	D	V	J
TGTGCCAGCAGCGTAGACCGAGGGACAGGGTACTACGAGCAGTACTTC	CASSVDRGTGYYEQYF	-	TRBD1	TRBV9	TRBJ2-7
TGTGCCAGCAGTTTCCCGACAGGGGGCCACTATGGCTACACCTTC	CASSFPTGGHYGYTF	-	TRBD1	TRBV28	TRBJ1-2
TGTGCCAGCAGCCGAAAGTTCGGACAGGGGGACACCGGGGAGCTGTTTTTT	CASSRKFGQGDTGELFF	-	TRBD1	TRBV27	TRBJ2-2
TGTGCCATCAGTGATAGGACGTTGGAGCAGTACTTC	CAISDRTLEQYF	-	-	TRBV10-3	TRBJ2-7
TGTGCCAGCCGAGGTAGCGGGAGCGCCTTAGCCAAAAACATTCAGTACTTC	CASRGSGSALAKNIQYF	-	TRBD2	TRBV6-1	TRBJ2-4
TGTGCCAGCAGTTCGATCTTAGGCACTGAAGCTTTCTTT	CASSSILGTEAFF	-	-	TRBV12-3/TRBV12-4	TRBJ1-1
TGCGCCAGCAGCCAAGTTTTCCTGACCGAGTCTGGGGGCTACACCTTC	CASSQVFLTESGGYTF	few	-	TRBV4-1	TRBJ1-2
TGCAGTGCTAGTGACAGACCAAATCAGCCCCAGCATTTT	CSASDRPNQPQHF	few	-	TRBV20-1	TRBJ1-5
TGCAGTGCTGGGACTAGCGGGAAAACCTACGAGCAGTACTTC	CSAGTSGKTYEQYF	-	TRBD2	TRBV20-1	TRBJ2-7
TGCGCCAGCAGCCAAGGGTTAGTCTCCACCGGGGAGCTGTTTTTT	CASSQGLVSTGELFF	-	-	TRBV4-1	TRBJ2-2
TGTGCCAGCAGCTTATCTCAAAGGGAGACCCAGTACTTC	CASSLSQRETQYF	few	-	TRBV7-9	TRBJ2-5
TGTGCCACCAGCAGGGGGAACCCCCGGGGGGAGACCCAGTACTTC	CATSRGNPRGETQYF	-	-	TRBV15	TRBJ2-5
TGCGCCAGCAGTGTAATGGGGTCAGAGACCCAGTACTTC	CASSVMGSETQYF	once	-	TRBV10-2	TRBJ2-5
TGTGCCAGCAGCTCCATAGCGGGAGACCCCCACGAGCAGTACTTC	CASSSIAGDPHEQYF	-	TRBD2	TRBV7-3	TRBJ2-7
TGCAGCGTTGAGAGCCAATCTAACTATGGCTACACCTTC	CSVESQSNYGYTF	few	-	TRBV29-1	TRBJ1-2
TGCGCCAGCAGCAATGGACAGGGCCACGCAAACACCATATATTTT	CASSNGQGHANTIYF	few	TRBD1	TRBV5-1	TRBJ1-3
TGTGCCAGCAGCCAAGCTGCCAGGAGCTCCTACAATGAGCAGTTCTTC	CASSQAARSSYNEQFF	-	-	TRBV4-2	TRBJ2-1
TGTGCCAGCAGTCGCGGGGTTTCCCGCGAGCAGTACTTC	CASSRGVSREQYF	-	-	TRBV12-3/TRBV12-4	TRBJ2-7
TGTGCCAGCAGCCCCCGGACAGGGCGGGATACGCAGTATTTT	CASSPRTGRDTQYF	-	TRBD1	TRBV9	TRBJ2-3
TGTGCCAGCAGCCCGGCCCCCAGATGGGGGCACTATGGCTACACCTTC	CASSPAPRWGHYGYTF	-	-	TRBV6-1	TRBJ1-2
TGCGCCAGCAGCCACGACAGGGGGCCGAATCAGCCCCAGCATTTT	CASSHDRGPNQPQHF	few	TRBD1	TRBV4-1	TRBJ1-5
TGTGCCTGGACTGGGATTGGAACGGGGGAGCAGTACTTC	CAWTGIGTGEQYF	-	-	TRBV30	TRBJ2-7
TGTGCCAGCAGCCGACAGGTCCTTGGATCATGGCTGTTTTTT	CASSRQVLGSWLFF	-	-	TRBV6-2/TRBV6-3	TRBJ2-2
TGTGCCAGCAGCGGGGTCGCCGGGGAGCTGTTTTTT	CASSGVAGELFF	-	-	TRBV9	TRBJ2-2
TGCAGTGCTAGAGACCTCGCGGGAATGACCTACGAGCAGTACTTC	CSARDLAGMTYEQYF	-	-	TRBV20-1	TRBJ2-7
TGTGCCAGCAGGATAGCGACAGGGACGAAAGATACGCAGTATTTT	CASRIATGTKDTQYF	few	TRBD1	TRBV12-3/TRBV12-4	TRBJ2-3
TGCGCCAGCAGCCAAGATCGTAGCGACAGCCCCGGGGAGCTGTTTTTT	CASSQDRSDSPGELFF	-	-	TRBV4-3	TRBJ2-2
TGCAGCGTTGAATTGGGGACAGACGAGACCCAGTACTTC	CSVELGTDETQYF	-	TRBD1	TRBV29-1	TRBJ2-5
TGTGCCAGCAGCTTAGGAGGCGGACGTCGGTCAGATACGCAGTATTTT	CASSLGGGRRSDTQYF	-	-	TRBV7-8	TRBJ2-3
TGTGCCAGCAGTTTTCGGACAGGGGGAGGTTATACTGAAGCTTTCTTT	CASSFRTGGGYTEAFF	few	TRBD1	TRBV12-3/TRBV12-4	TRBJ1-1
TGCGCCAGCAGCCAATCGCCGGGACAGGGTGCGCGGACCCAGTACTTC	CASSQSPGQGARTQYF	-	TRBD1	TRBV4-1	TRBJ2-5
TGTGCCAGCAGCCCAGACAGAAGGGTTGCCAAAAACATTCAGTACTTC	CASSPDRRVAKNIQYF	few	-	TRBV12-3/TRBV12-4	TRBJ2-4
TGCGCCAGCAGCCAAGACAGGATCTCTGGAAACACCATATATTTT	CASSQDRISGNTIYF	few	-	TRBV4-3	TRBJ1-3
TGCAGTGCTACCCGACTAGCGGGAGGTACCTACAATGAGCAGTTCTTC	CSATRLAGGTYNEQFF	few	TRBD2	TRBV20-1	TRBJ2-1
TGCGCCAGCAGCCCCGGGACAGGGGGCGAGCAGTACTTC	CASSPGTGGEQYF	many	TRBD1	TRBV5-1	TRBJ2-7
TGTGCCAGCAGAGAAAGGACTCCGCTTTGGGGTGAGCAGTTCTTC	CASRERTPLWGEQFF	-	-	TRBV12-3/TRBV12-4	TRBJ2-1
TGCGCCAGCAGCCAAGAATTAAGGAGTCAAGAGACCCAGTACTTC	CASSQELRSQETQYF	many	-	TRBV4-3	TRBJ2-5
TGTGCCAGCAGATCCACCGGGGGGGTAGGCCAGCCCCAGCATTTT	CASRSTGGVGQPQHF	few	-	TRBV28	TRBJ1-5
TGTGCCATCAGTGATGGGCGGGAGATAAGGAATGAGCAGTTCTTC	CAISDGREIRNEQFF	-	TRBD2	TRBV10-3	TRBJ2-1
TGCGCCAGCAGCCCCTCTAGCGGGAGGGTCCTCGGGGAGCTGTTTTTT	CASSPSSGRVLGELFF	-	TRBD2	TRBV5-1	TRBJ2-2
-	CASSGRVGQGASGWFF	-	-	TRBV7-1	TRBJ2-1
TGTGCCAGCCTCGGGACTAGCCTCTACGAGCAGTACTTC	CASLGTSLYEQYF	-	TRBD2	TRBV12-3/TRBV12-4	TRBJ2-7
TGTGCCAGCAGCTTAATGAGCACCGGGGAGCTGTTTTTT	CASSLMSTGELFF	many	-	TRBV7-3	TRBJ2-2
TGCGCCAGCAGCTTGGGCCCATTACAGGGCTACGAGCAGTACTTC	CASSLGPLQGYEQYF	many	-	TRBV5-1	TRBJ2-7
TGTGCCAGCAGGGGGACAGGGCACTACGAGCAGTACTTC	CASRGTGHYEQYF	-	TRBD1	TRBV12-3/TRBV12-4	TRBJ2-7
TGTGCCAGCAGCGCACCGGGACAGAGCTACAATGAGCAGTTCTTC	CASSAPGQSYNEQFF	few	TRBD1	TRBV12-3/TRBV12-4	TRBJ2-1
TGCGCCAGCAGCTTGAATAGACTAGCGGGAGCTGAGCAGTTCTTC	CASSLNRLAGAEQFF	-	TRBD2	TRBV5-1	TRBJ2-1
TGCAGCGTCTTCACTGATGGCTACACCTTC	CSVFTDGYTF	-	-	TRBV29-1	TRBJ1-2
TGTGCCAGCAGCGCCCGGGACAGTAATGAAAAACTGTTTTTT	CASSARDSNEKLFF	-	TRBD1	TRBV7-9	TRBJ1-4
TGCGCCAGCAGCCAAGAGCCCGGACAGCTCTTCTCCTACGAGCAGTACTTC	CASSQEPGQLFSYEQYF	few	-	TRBV4-1	TRBJ2-7